This TCR beta chain was obtained from a study of identical twins. The CDR3 runs to 16 residues. V shed 0 bases, J shed 5 bases, and the junction held 13 bases outside the gene matches. Germline CDR1 DFQATT, CDR2 SNEGSKA (reference sequence). Template switching, a step in the protocol, added a universal primer site, and cDNA carried unique molecular identifiers. Using its own MiXCR run on the 5' RACE reads, TCRdb lists one record per CDR3 protein. The top ten hold roughly 0.97% of the sample, which has approximately 620,000 distinct CDR3 sequences, around 8.3% seen once. Details on this clonotype: Antigen specificity is unknown.

Findings and limits, study-wide: With monozygotic twins, out-of-frame TCR alpha sharing exceeded what models estimated. Abundant cord blood beta clonotypes carried fewer insertions; memory repertoires showed none.

This sample also belongs to another study, concerning yellow fever vaccine responses in identical twins.

The clonotype originates from a woman aged 18-29 years in good health. The chain employs TRBV20-1 and TRBJ2-7; 7 bases are a match to TRBD2. Sequencing used PBMCs. CDR3 amino acids: CSARDQRGGSWDEQYF. The DNA of the CDR3 is TGCAGTGCTAGAGATCAGAGGGGAGGGAGTTGGGACGAGCAGTACTTC.